Following are 20 T cell receptor beta chains from one sample sequenced in a study of vaccination effects on CD4 cells after COVID-19. ViraFEST used viral peptide pools to expand antigen-specific CD4+ T cells before sequencing. Between days 9 and 11 of culture, CD4+ T cells were separated out. Their SARS-CoV-2 infection, verified by PCR, occurred between March and December 2020. TCRdb keeps only in-frame clones here, not all; method: immunoSEQ multiplex PCR. The table lists 63,000 or so clones, over 60% of them singletons. Their antigens remain unidentified. This sample comprised CD4+ T cells from PBMCs cultured with HIV peptides, obtained before COVID-19 vaccination. Subset given: HIV-1 Nef peptide pool negative control/reference culture. The receptors stem from a human donor who had a prior SARS-CoV-2 infection.

The rearrangement uses TRBV27 and TRBJ1-1; 8 bases are a match to TRBD1. This CDR3 is built from 14 residues. Germline values: CDR1 MNHEY, CDR2 SMNVEV (reference sequence). V lost 7 bases and J lost 7; bases outside the gene matches: 11. CDR3 sequence (DNA): TGTGCCAGCAAAAACTGGGACAGGTGGGGTGAAGCTTTCTTT. Its translation is CASKNWDRWGEAFF.

This clone was found a few times. CDR3 protein: CASSVDGRTYNEQFF. In nucleotides, the CDR3 is TGTGCCAGCAGCGTAGACGGGCGGACCTACAATGAGCAGTTCTTC. The chain joins TRBV9 to TRBJ2-1, with D unclear. The germline V and J ends were trimmed by 0 bases and 2 bases, with 9 bases remaining between them. Germline V gene sequence: CDR1 SGDLS, CDR2 YYNGEE. The CDR3 length is 15 residues.

The rearrangement uses TRBV2 and TRBJ2-2; the D gene is possibly TRBD1 (5 bases). The CDR3 consists of 11 residues. The germline V gene encodes CDR1 SNHLY and CDR2 FYNNEI. Trimming removed 8 bases at V and 4 bases at J, with 5 bases between. CDR3 residues: CASQGTGELFF. The CDR3 nucleotides are TGTGCCAGCCAGGGCACCGGGGAGCTGTTTTTT.

The chain combines TRBV5-4 with TRBJ2-6; possible D gene TRBD2, 6 bases. Germline V lookup: CDR1 SGHNT, CDR2 YYREEE (reference sequence). V was cut by 1 base and J by 4 bases, with 12 bases left in between. This CDR3 has 16 residues. CDR3 DNA sequence: TGTGCCAGCAGCTTGTCCAGGGACTCCGGGGCCAACGTCCTGACTTTC. Translation: CASSLSRDSGANVLTF.

The chain employs TRBV6-5 and TRBJ2-7, with TRBD1 matching over 10 bases. The V and J ends lost 8 bases and 1 base, in that order; junction bases with no gene match: 5. Germline CDR1 MNHEY, CDR2 SVGAGI. The CDR3 is made up of 14 amino acids. CDR3 protein: CASLWTGGSYEQYF. The CDR3 region has the DNA TGTGCCAGCCTCTGGACAGGGGGGTCCTACGAGCAGTACTTC.

This chain joins TRBV18 and TRBJ2-1; the match to TRBD2 covers 7 bases. The germline CDR1 and CDR2 sequences are KGHSH and LQKENI. Germline trimming cut 10 bases from V and 4 bases from J; bases unmatched to any gene: 10. CDR3 size: 14 residues. CDR3 nucleotides: TGTGCCACCTCTGACGGGGGGACTTACAATGAGCAGTTCTTC. Translated: CATSDGGTYNEQFF.

The chain has TRBV6-5 and TRBJ2-3, with D possibly TRBD2 on 5 matching bases. Per the germline V gene, CDR1 is MNHEY and CDR2 is SVGAGI. The CDR3 totals 15 residues. Trimming stripped 2 bases from V and 4 bases from J, with 13 bases between. CDR3: CASSYDNGVSDTQYF. CDR3 sequence (DNA): TGTGCCAGCAGTTACGATAACGGGGTCTCAGATACGCAGTATTTT.

The chain carries TRBV4-1 and TRBJ2-1, with D possibly TRBD2 on 6 matching bases. Germline CDR1 MGHRA, CDR2 YSYEKL. V lost 3 bases to trimming and J lost 7 bases, with 13 bases between them. This CDR3 has 14 amino acids. The chain's CDR3 is CASSHGGRSNEQFF. The CDR3 nucleotides read TGCGCCAGCAGCCATGGTGGGAGGAGTAATGAGCAGTTCTTC.

The chain carries TRBV19 and TRBJ2-2; D is unresolved. CDR3 length: 13 amino acids. Germline-derived CDR1 and CDR2 are LNHDA and SQIVND (reference sequence). V shed 3 bases and J shed 5 bases, with 7 bases lying between them. CDR3 DNA sequence: TGTGCCAGTAGTATTGTGGTTACCGGGGAGCTGTTTTTT. Protein sequence: CASSIVVTGELFF.

The V and J genes are TRBV29-1 and TRBJ2-1; 8 bases map to TRBD2. Germline assignment: CDR1 SQVTM and CDR2 ANQGSEA. V lost 4 bases, J lost 6 bases, and 14 bases stayed unmatched. This CDR3 region has 16 residues. The CDR3 loop reads CSVVFPLAEAFNEQFF. For the CDR3, the DNA is TGCAGCGTTGTTTTCCCACTAGCGGAAGCTTTCAATGAGCAGTTCTTC.

The rearrangement joins TRBV2 to TRBJ2-7, with 7 bases aligning to TRBD1. Germline trimming cut 7 bases from V and 5 bases from J; bases unmatched to any gene: 8. From germline, CDR1 is SNHLY and CDR2 FYNNEI. The CDR3 is 13 amino acids. This CDR3 reads CASKIQGSNEQYF. The CDR3 DNA is TGTGCCAGCAAGATACAGGGGAGCAACGAGCAGTACTTC.

A note on this clone: A read error may produce the germline difference seen at one junction end. The chain employs TRBV7-7 and TRBJ2-5; 9 positions agree with TRBD2. The CDR3 length is 13 residues. Germline V CDR1 and CDR2: SSHAT, FNYEAQ (reference sequence). The CDR3 here is CASSPTSGTSKYF. In DNA form, the CDR3 reads TGTGCTAGCAGTCCTACTTCGGGGACTAGCAAGTACTTC.

This clone was observed a handful of times. This chain joins TRBV2 and TRBJ2-1, with D hard to call. CDR1 is SNHLY, CDR2 FYNNEI, per germline. The CDR3 loop spans 11 amino acids. Trimming removed 4 bases at V and 12 bases at J, with 10 bases between. The CDR3 nucleotides are TGTGCCAGCAGTGCCGCGTGGGGGCAGTTCTTC. It specifies CASSAAWGQFF.

This clone was seen a single time. The V gene is TRBV4-2, the J gene TRBJ1-1; D gene unclear. The germline V gene has CDR1 LGHNA and CDR2 YNFKEQ. V was cut by 4 bases and J by 2 bases, with 11 bases left in between. The CDR3 is made up of 14 amino acids. The CDR3 reads CASSLRTANTEAFF. The CDR3 bases are TGTGCCAGCAGCCTACGAACAGCTAACACTGAAGCTTTCTTT.

The chain recombines TRBV5-6 with TRBJ1-5; 8 positions agree with TRBD1. J gave up 3 bases and V 4 bases, and 3 bases lay outside the gene matches. CDR3 length: 14 residues. Germline V lookup: CDR1 SGHDT, CDR2 YYEEEE. The CDR3 loop is CASSNRGYNQPQHF. Written as DNA, the CDR3 is TGTGCCAGCAGCAACAGGGGGTACAATCAGCCCCAGCATTTT.

This chain links TRBV15 with TRBJ1-3; D unclear. Germline assignment: CDR1 LNHNV and CDR2 YYDKDF (reference sequence). V was shortened by 4 bases and J by 0 bases, with 13 bases between the two germline ends. CDR3 length: 16 residues. CDR3 residues: CATSTRGIFSGNTIYF. For the CDR3, the DNA is TGTGCCACCAGCACCCGAGGCATATTCTCTGGAAACACCATATATTTT.

The chain has TRBV6-6 and TRBJ2-5, with TRBD1 matching 9 bases. This CDR3 contains 15 residues. Germline CDR1 MNHNY, CDR2 SVGAGI (reference sequence). V was pared by 6 bases and J by 5 bases, with 10 bases of the junction left unmatched. The CDR3 bases are TGTGCCAGCAGGAACCCCGGGACAGGGATGGAGACCCAGTACTTC. Its protein is CASRNPGTGMETQYF.

Remarks on this clone: In the same sample, other DNA sequences code for this CDR3. The chain carries TRBV15 and TRBJ1-2; weak D call: TRBD1 (5 bases). Trimming shortened V by 0 bases and J by 6 bases, and 11 bases separated the two germline ends. CDR1 and CDR2 from the germline V gene are LNHNV and YYDKDF (reference sequence). The CDR3 loop spans 14 amino acids. The CDR3 DNA reads TGTGCCACCAGCAGAGACCAGGGAGTCAATGGCTACACCTTC. It codes for CATSRDQGVNGYTF.

This clone has just a few counts. The V and J genes are TRBV12-3 or TRBV12-4 and TRBJ1-2; D not certain. Trimming cost V 7 bases and J 4 bases, with 13 bases left between them. This CDR3 comprises 13 residues. The chain's CDR3 is CASIGPAGYGYTF. The DNA for the CDR3 is TGTGCCAGCATCGGTCCCGCGGGCTATGGCTACACCTTC.

This clone was detected a few times. This chain joins TRBV19 and TRBJ1-1, with D possibly matching TRBD1 (5 bases). V was shortened by 2 bases and J by 2 bases, with 9 bases between the two germline ends. The CDR3 is 14 residues long. The germline V gene has CDR1 LNHDA and CDR2 SQIVND (reference sequence). In DNA form, the CDR3 reads TGTGCCAGTAGTATAATAGGGGTTAACACTGAAGCTTTCTTT. It encodes CASSIIGVNTEAFF.